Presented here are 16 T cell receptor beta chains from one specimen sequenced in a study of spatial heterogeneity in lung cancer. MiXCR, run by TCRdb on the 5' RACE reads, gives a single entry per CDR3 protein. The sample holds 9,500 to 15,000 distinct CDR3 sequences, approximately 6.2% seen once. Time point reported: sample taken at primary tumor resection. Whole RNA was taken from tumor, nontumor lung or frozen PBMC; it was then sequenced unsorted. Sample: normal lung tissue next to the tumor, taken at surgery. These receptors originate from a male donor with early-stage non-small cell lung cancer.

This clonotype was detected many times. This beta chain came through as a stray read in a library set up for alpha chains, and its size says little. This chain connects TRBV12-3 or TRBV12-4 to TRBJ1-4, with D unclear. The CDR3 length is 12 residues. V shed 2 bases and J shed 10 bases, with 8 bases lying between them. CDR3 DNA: TGTGCCAGCAGTTTAACTTTGGGAAAACTGTTTTTT. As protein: CASSLTLGKLFF.

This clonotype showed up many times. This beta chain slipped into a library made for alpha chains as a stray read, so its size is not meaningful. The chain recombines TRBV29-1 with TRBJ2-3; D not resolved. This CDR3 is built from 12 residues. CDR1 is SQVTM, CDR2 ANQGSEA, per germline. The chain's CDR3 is CTAGRNTDTQYF. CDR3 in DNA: TGCACCGCTGGCCGAAATACAGATACGCAGTATTTT.

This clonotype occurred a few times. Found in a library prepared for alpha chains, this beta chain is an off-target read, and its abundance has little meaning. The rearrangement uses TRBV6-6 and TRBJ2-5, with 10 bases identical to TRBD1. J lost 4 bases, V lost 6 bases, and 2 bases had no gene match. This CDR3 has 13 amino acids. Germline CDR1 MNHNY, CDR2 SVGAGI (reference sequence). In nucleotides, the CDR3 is TGTGCCAGCAGGGACAGGGGGAGAGAGACCCAGTACTTC. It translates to CASRDRGRETQYF.

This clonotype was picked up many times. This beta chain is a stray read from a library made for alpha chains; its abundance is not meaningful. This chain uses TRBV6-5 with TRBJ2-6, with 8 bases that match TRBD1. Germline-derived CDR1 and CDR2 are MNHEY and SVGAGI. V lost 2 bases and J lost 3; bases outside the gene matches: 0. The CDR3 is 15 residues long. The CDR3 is CASSYGQGGANVLTF. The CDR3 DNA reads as TGTGCCAGCAGTTACGGACAGGGTGGGGCCAACGTCCTGACTTTC.

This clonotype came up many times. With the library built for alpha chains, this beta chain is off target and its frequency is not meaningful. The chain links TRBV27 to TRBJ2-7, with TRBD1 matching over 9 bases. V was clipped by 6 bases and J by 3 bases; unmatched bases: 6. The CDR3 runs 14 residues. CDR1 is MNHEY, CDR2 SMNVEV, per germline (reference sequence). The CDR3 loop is CASSRQGGHYEQYF. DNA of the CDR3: TGTGCCAGCAGCCGACAGGGGGGTCACTACGAGCAGTACTTC.

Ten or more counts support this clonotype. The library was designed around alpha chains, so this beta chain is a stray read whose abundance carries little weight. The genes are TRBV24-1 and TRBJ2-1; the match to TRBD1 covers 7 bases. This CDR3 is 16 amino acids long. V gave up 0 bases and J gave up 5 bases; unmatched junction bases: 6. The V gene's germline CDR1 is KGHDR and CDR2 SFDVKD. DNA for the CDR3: TGTGCCACCAGTGATTTGTCCGGGACAGCGAACAATGAGCAGTTCTTC. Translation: CATSDLSGTANNEQFF.

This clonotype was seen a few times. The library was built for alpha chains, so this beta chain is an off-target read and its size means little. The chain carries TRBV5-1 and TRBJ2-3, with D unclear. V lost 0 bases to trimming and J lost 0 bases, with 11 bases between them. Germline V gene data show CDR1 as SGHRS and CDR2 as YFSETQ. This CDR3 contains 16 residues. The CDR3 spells CASSLGGAPSTDTQYF. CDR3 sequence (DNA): TGCGCCAGCAGCTTGGGAGGAGCCCCTAGCACAGATACGCAGTATTTT. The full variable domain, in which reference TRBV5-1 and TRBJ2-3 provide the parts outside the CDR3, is KAGVTQTPRYLIKTRGQQVTLSCSPISGHRSVSWYQQTPGQGLQFLFEYFSETQRNKGNFPGRFSGRQFSNSRSEMNVSTLELGDSALYLCASSLGGAPSTDTQYFGPGTRLTVL.

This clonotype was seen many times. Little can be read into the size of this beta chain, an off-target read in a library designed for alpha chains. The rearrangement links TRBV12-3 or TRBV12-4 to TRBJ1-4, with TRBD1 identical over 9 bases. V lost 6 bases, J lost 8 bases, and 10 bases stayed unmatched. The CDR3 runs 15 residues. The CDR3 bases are TGTGCCAGCAGACGACGGGGACAGGGTTCGGAAAAACTGTTTTTT. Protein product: CASRRRGQGSEKLFF.

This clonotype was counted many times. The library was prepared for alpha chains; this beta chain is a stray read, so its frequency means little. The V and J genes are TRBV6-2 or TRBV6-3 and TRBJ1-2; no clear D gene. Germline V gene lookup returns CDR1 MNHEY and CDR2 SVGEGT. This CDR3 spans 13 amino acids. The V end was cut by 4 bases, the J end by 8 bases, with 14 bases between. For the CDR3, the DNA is TGTGCCAGCAGTTTCACCGGACCGCGAGGCTACACCTTC. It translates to CASSFTGPRGYTF.

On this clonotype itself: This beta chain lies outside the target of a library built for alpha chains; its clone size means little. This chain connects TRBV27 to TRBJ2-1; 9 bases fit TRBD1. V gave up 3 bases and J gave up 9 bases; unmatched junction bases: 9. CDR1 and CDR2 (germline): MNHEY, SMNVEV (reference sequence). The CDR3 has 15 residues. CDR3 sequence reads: CASSFGQGRGIEQFF. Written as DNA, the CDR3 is TGTGCCAGCAGTTTTGGACAGGGGCGAGGGATTGAGCAGTTCTTC.

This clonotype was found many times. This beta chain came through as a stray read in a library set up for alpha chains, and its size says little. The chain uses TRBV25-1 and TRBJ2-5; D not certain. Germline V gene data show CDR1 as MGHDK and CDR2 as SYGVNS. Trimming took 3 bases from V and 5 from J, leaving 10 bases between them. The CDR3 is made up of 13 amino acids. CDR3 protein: CASSDVARETQYF. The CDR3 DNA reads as TGTGCCAGCAGTGACGTAGCCCGGGAGACCCAGTACTTC.

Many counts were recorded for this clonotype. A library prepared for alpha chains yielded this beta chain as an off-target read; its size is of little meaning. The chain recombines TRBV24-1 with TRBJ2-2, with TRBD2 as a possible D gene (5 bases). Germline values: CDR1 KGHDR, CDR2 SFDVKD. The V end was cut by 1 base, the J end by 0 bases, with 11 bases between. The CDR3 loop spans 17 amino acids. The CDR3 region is CATSDLGLAANTGELFF. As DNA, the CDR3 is TGTGCCACCAGTGATTTAGGGCTAGCAGCGAACACCGGGGAGCTGTTTTTT.

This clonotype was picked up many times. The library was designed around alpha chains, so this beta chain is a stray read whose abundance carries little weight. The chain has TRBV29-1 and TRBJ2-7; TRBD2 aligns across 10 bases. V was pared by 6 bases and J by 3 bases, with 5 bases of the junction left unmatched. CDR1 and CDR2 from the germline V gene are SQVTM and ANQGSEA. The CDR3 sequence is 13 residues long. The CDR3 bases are TGCAGCGTCTCTAGCGGGAGCGGCTACGAGCAGTACTTC. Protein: CSVSSGSGYEQYF.

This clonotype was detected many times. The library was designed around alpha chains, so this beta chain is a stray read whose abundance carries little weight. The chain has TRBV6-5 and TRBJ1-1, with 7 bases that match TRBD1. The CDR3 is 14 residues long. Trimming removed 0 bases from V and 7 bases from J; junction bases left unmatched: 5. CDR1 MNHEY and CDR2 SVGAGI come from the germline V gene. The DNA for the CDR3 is TGTGCCAGCAGTTACTCCCGGGACAGCCTTGAAGCTTTCTTT. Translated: CASSYSRDSLEAFF.

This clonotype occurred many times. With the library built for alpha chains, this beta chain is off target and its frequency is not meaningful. CDR3 coding DNA: TGCGCCAGCAGCTCAGAAGGGTACACTGAAGCTTTCTTT. Amino acids: CASSSEGYTEAFF. This rearrangement joins TRBV5-1 to TRBJ1-1, with D unclear. Per germline, CDR1 SGHRS and CDR2 YFSETQ. The V end lost 3 bases, the J end lost 3 bases, and 9 bases lay between the germline ends. This CDR3 contains 13 residues.

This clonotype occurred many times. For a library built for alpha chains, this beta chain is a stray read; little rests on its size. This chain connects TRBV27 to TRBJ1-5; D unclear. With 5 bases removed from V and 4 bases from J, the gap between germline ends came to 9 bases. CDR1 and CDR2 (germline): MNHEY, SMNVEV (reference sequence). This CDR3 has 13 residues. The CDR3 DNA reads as TGTGCCAGCAGTGAGAGTTTAAATCAGCCCCAGCATTTT. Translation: CASSESLNQPQHF.